These 32 T cell receptor beta chains were all obtained from the same sample, sequenced in a study of PD-1 blockade in classical Hodgkin lymphoma. Here immunoSEQ multiplex PCR was the method, and the copy in TCRdb shows in-frame clones only, minus some. The data show some 93,000 clones, 80% to 95% seen once. All the patients suffered relapse after autologous stem cell transplantation, and brentuximab vedotin exposure differed. This sample comprised peripheral blood mononuclear cells (PBMCs), obtained at baseline. The source of these receptors is a human donor with classical Hodgkin lymphoma.

The chain joins TRBV11-3 to TRBJ2-1; D ambiguous. Between the trimmed V and J ends, which lost 2 bases and 1 base, there was a span of 12 bases. The germline V gene has CDR1 SGHNT and CDR2 YENEEA. The CDR3 is 16 residues long. In DNA form, the CDR3 reads TGTGCCAGCAGCTTAAGGTCTGCGGCTTCCTACAATGAGCAGTTCTTC. Its protein is CASSLRSAASYNEQFF.

The rearrangement joins TRBV28 to TRBJ2-3; D unresolved. The V gene's germline CDR1 is MDHEN and CDR2 SYDVKM. V was pared by 3 bases and J by 5 bases, with 15 bases between. CDR3 length: 15 amino acids. The CDR3 nucleotides read TGTGCCAGCAGTTTCGCGCCGCAGAGGCGAGATACGCAGTATTTT. Translated, it gives CASSFAPQRRDTQYF.

This CDR3 is CASSRTGRDEKLFF. The CDR3 bases are TGTGCCAGTAGCCGGACAGGGAGGGATGAAAAACTGTTTTTT. The chain couples TRBV19 to TRBJ1-4; TRBD1 aligns across 8 bases. Germline CDR1 and CDR2: LNHDA and SQIVND (reference sequence). Trimming at V came to 6 bases and at J to 6 bases, leaving 6 bases not matched to a gene. The CDR3 runs to 14 residues.

The rearrangement joins TRBV28 to TRBJ2-7; no clear D. This CDR3 contains 15 residues. V dropped 10 bases and J dropped 0 bases, with 19 bases sitting between them. Germline-derived CDR1 and CDR2 are MDHEN and SYDVKM. Written as DNA, the CDR3 is TGTGCCAACCCTTCGCTAGGCAAGTTCTCCTACGAGCAGTACTTC. Protein: CANPSLGKFSYEQYF.

On this clone itself: A junction boundary mismatches the germline segment, possibly from a read error. Other DNA variants within this sample encode the same CDR3. The chain carries TRBV5-1 and TRBJ2-6; TRBD1 is a possible D gene (6 bases). The germline gives CDR1 SGHRS, CDR2 YFSETQ. The length of the CDR3 is 15 residues. The CDR3 is CASSLTGSGANVLTF. The CDR3 nucleotides are TGCGCCAGCAGCTTAACAGGGTCTGGAGCCAACGTCCTGACTTTC.

In the case of this clone: Other DNA sequences in this sample translate to the same CDR3. J is TRBJ2-1 and V is TRBV6-5; D remains unclear. The CDR3 covers 12 residues. V lost 0 bases to trimming and J lost 6 bases, with 3 bases between them. In germline, CDR1 is MNHEY, CDR2 SVGAGI. The CDR3 sequence is CASSYSRNEQFF. CDR3 DNA: TGTGCCAGCAGTTACTCCCGCAATGAGCAGTTCTTC.

This chain joins TRBV14 and TRBJ2-7; D perhaps matches TRBD1 (6 bases). This CDR3 is 13 amino acids long. In germline, CDR1 is SGHDN, CDR2 FVKESK. With 8 bases removed from V and 0 bases from J, the gap between germline ends came to 11 bases. As DNA, the CDR3 is TGTGCCAGCCGGGAAGGGGGCTCCTACGAGCAGTACTTC. This sequence encodes CASREGGSYEQYF.

The gene calls are TRBV4-1 and TRBJ2-7; 10 nucleotides agree with TRBD2. With V trimmed by 4 bases and J by 5 bases, 5 bases remained unmatched. CDR1 and CDR2 (germline): MGHRA, YSYEKL. This CDR3 region has 14 residues. CDR3 nucleotides: TGCGCCAGCAGCCCCAGCGGGAGGGGCCACGAGCAGTACTTC. As protein: CASSPSGRGHEQYF.

The rearrangement joins TRBV5-5 to TRBJ2-1, with D possibly being TRBD1 (6 bases). Germline lookup yields CDR1 SGHKS and CDR2 YYEKEE (reference sequence). Trimming left V 3 bases short and J 4 bases short, with 14 bases between. The CDR3 extends over 15 amino acids. For the CDR3, the DNA is TGTGCCAGCAGCTCAGGACAGCCCCGTTACAATGAGCAGTTCTTC. It specifies CASSSGQPRYNEQFF.

This clone was counted a single time. This chain joins TRBV6-5 and TRBJ2-1; 11 bases match TRBD2. The CDR3 spans 15 residues. Germline V gene lookup returns CDR1 MNHEY and CDR2 SVGAGI. J lost 10 bases, V lost 0 bases, and 5 bases had no gene match. Written as DNA, the CDR3 is TGTGCCAGCAGTTACTCCGGACTAGCGGGTTCGGAGCAGTTCTTC. Its translation: CASSYSGLAGSEQFF.

V gene TRBV19 combines with J gene TRBJ2-1, with D possibly matching TRBD2 (5 bases). The CDR3 has 14 residues. Germline CDR1 is LNHDA and CDR2 is SQIVND (reference sequence). Trimming left V 7 bases short and J 4 bases short, with 14 bases between. CDR3 bases: TGTGCCAGTACGCCTCCGGGGTTATACAATGAGCAGTTCTTC. Protein product: CASTPPGLYNEQFF.

The chain links TRBV6-5 to TRBJ2-7; D is perhaps TRBD2 (5 bases). Germline V gene sequence: CDR1 MNHEY, CDR2 SVGAGI. CDR3 size: 13 residues. V shed 0 bases and J shed 7 bases, with 10 bases lying between them. This chain's CDR3 is CASSYSRVLEQYF. The CDR3 nucleotides read TGTGCCAGCAGTTACTCGAGGGTTTTGGAGCAGTACTTC.

The chain employs TRBV6-1 and TRBJ1-2; no reliable D call. Germline values: CDR1 MNHNS, CDR2 SASEGT. This CDR3 has 16 residues. Trimming shortened V by 2 bases and J by 6 bases, and 19 bases separated the two germline ends. CDR3 sequence (DNA): TGTGCCAGCAGTGAATCATGGGTGGGCGGGGAGGATGGCTACACCTTC. Protein sequence: CASSESWVGGEDGYTF.

The V and J genes are TRBV7-6 and TRBJ2-5; D is unresolved. V was pared by 5 bases and J by 2 bases, with 12 bases between. This CDR3 comprises 14 residues. Looked up from germline, CDR1 is SGHVS and CDR2 is FNYEAQ. The CDR3 sequence: CASSTLGGQETQYF. The CDR3 DNA follows: TGTGCCAGCAGCACCCTCGGCGGACAAGAGACCCAGTACTTC.

This clone appeared a single time. V gene TRBV11-2 combines with J gene TRBJ1-2, with TRBD1 identical over 7 bases. Losses at the gene ends were 2 bases for V and 6 bases for J; bases not matched to a gene: 12. This CDR3 contains 16 residues. In germline, CDR1 is SGHAT, CDR2 FQNNGV. CDR3 DNA: TGTGCCAGCAGCTTAAGCATTAACAGGGGTAATGATGGCTACACCTTC. The encoded protein is CASSLSINRGNDGYTF.

The chain employs TRBV14 and TRBJ2-3; D is uncertain. This CDR3 has 13 amino acids. The germline V gene encodes CDR1 SGHDN and CDR2 FVKESK. V dropped 5 bases and J dropped 8 bases, with 14 bases sitting between them. This chain's CDR3 is CASSESTLGTQYF. The CDR3 DNA sequence: TGTGCCAGCAGCGAATCTACCCTGGGTACGCAGTATTTT.

V and J are TRBV11-2 and TRBJ2-3, with D possibly called TRBD1 or TRBD2 (5 bases each). V lost 5 bases, J lost 5 bases, and 29 bases lay in between. The length of the CDR3 is 19 residues. Germline assignment: CDR1 SGHAT and CDR2 FQNNGV. The CDR3 region has the DNA TGTGCCAGCAGCACAAACCAAGCCCCCGTGTTGTTGAGGGGAGATACGCAGTATTTT. Protein sequence: CASSTNQAPVLLRGDTQYF. The full variable domain, its missing parts supplied by reference TRBV11-2 and TRBJ2-3, is EAGVAQSPRYKIIEKRQSVAFWCNPISGHATLYWYQQILGQGPKLLIQFQNNGVVDDSQLPKDRFSAERLKGVDSTLKIQPAKLEDSAVYLCASSTNQAPVLLRGDTQYFGPGTRLTVL.

The rearrangement joins TRBV2 to TRBJ2-2; D possibly corresponds to TRBD2 (6 bases). The CDR3 loop spans 13 amino acids. V lost 8 bases to trimming and J lost 5 bases, with 12 bases between them. Germline V lookup: CDR1 SNHLY, CDR2 FYNNEI. CDR3 region: CASGAGRTGELFF. As DNA, the CDR3 is TGTGCCAGCGGGGCGGGAAGGACCGGGGAGCTGTTTTTT.

The chain combines TRBV7-9 with TRBJ2-1; D may match TRBD1 or TRBD2 (7 bases each). The CDR3 runs 16 residues. The germline gives CDR1 SEHNR, CDR2 FQNEAQ (reference sequence). V lost 5 bases to trimming and J lost 5 bases, with 19 bases between them. CDR3 nucleotide sequence: TGTGCCAGCAGCCCCAGGGGGGGGAGGCAAGACAATGAGCAGTTCTTC. It encodes CASSPRGGRQDNEQFF. The whole variable domain, filled in from reference TRBV7-9 and TRBJ2-1, reads DTGVSQNPRHKITKRGQNVTFRCDPISEHNRLYWYRQTLGQGPEFLTYFQNEAQLEKSRLLSDRFSAERPKGSFSTLEIQRTEQGDSAMYLCASSPRGGRQDNEQFFGPGTRLTVL.

The chain links TRBV5-1 to TRBJ1-3; perhaps TRBD1 as D (5 bases). Looked up from germline, CDR1 is SGHRS and CDR2 is YFSETQ. V was clipped by 0 bases and J by 0 bases, with 10 bases between them. This CDR3 is built from 16 residues. CDR3 protein: CASSLAGASSGNTIYF. The CDR3 DNA reads as TGCGCCAGCAGCTTGGCCGGGGCCAGCTCTGGAAACACCATATATTTT.

This clone has a handful of counts. Different DNA sequences within this sample yield the same CDR3. The gene calls are TRBV9 and TRBJ1-1, with D unresolved. Deletions cut 0 bases from V and 2 bases from J, with 8 bases between. Germline CDR1 and CDR2: SGDLS and YYNGEE. The length of the CDR3 is 14 residues. The CDR3 sequence is CASSVVGGNTEAFF. The CDR3 DNA is TGTGCCAGCAGCGTAGTTGGAGGTAACACTGAAGCTTTCTTT.

The CDR3: CASSVEGDSSGSGEQYF. The CDR3 DNA reads TGTGCCAGCAGCGTAGAGGGGGATTCAAGCGGGAGTGGCGAGCAGTACTTC. The genes are TRBV9 and TRBJ2-7, with 8 bases matching TRBD2. CDR3 length: 17 amino acids. Germline CDR1 reads SGDLS; CDR2 reads YYNGEE. V was pared by 0 bases and J by 6 bases, with 14 bases of the junction left unmatched.

The chain uses TRBV20-1 and TRBJ2-3; D gene uncertain. The CDR3 sequence is 11 residues long. Trimming removed 6 bases at V and 5 bases at J, with 9 bases between. The germline CDR1 and CDR2 sequences are DFQATT and SNEGSKA (reference sequence). The CDR3 sequence is CSAASGDTQYF. Written as DNA, the CDR3 is TGCAGTGCCGCCTCCGGAGATACGCAGTATTTT.

The V and J genes are TRBV19 and TRBJ2-7; 7 bases match TRBD1. This CDR3 comprises 15 residues. J lost 0 bases, V lost 7 bases, and 9 bases had no gene match. The germline V gene encodes CDR1 LNHDA and CDR2 SQIVND (reference sequence). The CDR3 loop reads CASTPAGTASYEQYF. The DNA for the CDR3 is TGTGCCAGTACTCCGGCCGGGACAGCCTCCTACGAGCAGTACTTC.

This clone was seen only once. CDR3 DNA sequence: TGCAGCACATCTCAGGGGGTTCCCGGGGAGCTGTTTTTT. This translates into CSTSQGVPGELFF. This chain uses TRBV29-1 with TRBJ2-2; TRBD1 matches at 7 bases. Per germline, CDR1 SQVTM and CDR2 ANQGSEA. This CDR3 contains 13 residues. Trimming at V came to 8 bases and at J to 6 bases, leaving 9 bases not matched to a gene.

The chain is built from TRBV28 and TRBJ2-7, with 7 bases fitting TRBD1. CDR3 length: 13 amino acids. Germline lookup yields CDR1 MDHEN and CDR2 SYDVKM. The junction had 7 bases not matched to a gene; V was cut back by 4 bases and J by 7 bases. The CDR3 DNA sequence: TGTGCCAGCAGTTCGGGACAGATGGGGGAGCAGTACTTC. Translating it yields CASSSGQMGEQYF.

The rearrangement uses TRBV27 and TRBJ2-7; D not resolved. Trimming removed 5 bases at V and 4 bases at J, with 18 bases between. CDR1 is MNHEY, CDR2 SMNVEV, per germline (reference sequence). This CDR3 has 15 residues. The CDR3 is CASSPYGGHSYEQYF. The CDR3 DNA reads TGTGCCAGCAGTCCTTATGGCGGCCACTCTTACGAGCAGTACTTC.

The chain couples TRBV27 to TRBJ1-1; TRBD1 is a possible D gene (6 bases). Germline V gene data show CDR1 as MNHEY and CDR2 as SMNVEV (reference sequence). The CDR3 contains 16 residues. With 2 bases removed from V and 5 bases from J, the gap between germline ends came to 18 bases. CDR3 nucleotides: TGTGCCAGCAGTTTAGACTGGGGGGGGCGCGGGACTGAAGCTTTCTTT. Protein product: CASSLDWGGRGTEAFF.

This chain connects TRBV4-1 to TRBJ1-5, with 12 bases fitting TRBD1. Germline lookup yields CDR1 MGHRA and CDR2 YSYEKL. Germline trimming cut 3 bases from V and 7 bases from J; bases unmatched to any gene: 7. This CDR3 has 16 residues. CDR3 loop: CASSQWGQGARQPQHF. The CDR3 bases are TGCGCCAGCAGCCAGTGGGGACAGGGGGCGCGGCAGCCCCAGCATTTT.

This clone was detected only a few times. The chain employs TRBV5-5 and TRBJ1-2; weak D call: TRBD1 (6 bases). There are 15 residues in the CDR3. The ends were cut back, 5 bases at V and 10 bases at J, with 24 bases in the middle. The V gene's germline CDR1 is SGHKS and CDR2 YYEKEE (reference sequence). CDR3 nucleotide sequence: TGTGCCAGCAGTCCCAGGGCGGGGGCAGGGAGCGTCTACACCTTC. This codes for CASSPRAGAGSVYTF.

The chain has TRBV27 and TRBJ2-1; 16 bases agree with TRBD2. The CDR3 length is 17 residues. Germline lookup yields CDR1 MNHEY and CDR2 SMNVEV (reference sequence). J lost 12 bases, V lost 4 bases, and 12 bases had no gene match. CDR3 in amino acids: CASSYGTSGRGEVWQFF. CDR3 nucleotide sequence: TGTGCCAGCAGTTACGGGACTAGCGGGAGGGGGGAGGTTTGGCAGTTCTTC.

The chain links TRBV14 to TRBJ2-1, with a possible D match to TRBD2 (5 bases). This CDR3 region has 17 residues. Germline V gene sequence: CDR1 SGHDN, CDR2 FVKESK. The germline V and J ends were trimmed by 0 bases and 5 bases, with 17 bases remaining between them. CDR3 in DNA: TGTGCCAGCAGCCAAGATTCAGTGATAGCGTTAAACAATGAGCAGTTCTTC. Translation: CASSQDSVIALNNEQFF.